The entry that follows covers one T cell receptor beta chain sequence. Its antigen is not identified. The record originates from a study of cytomegalovirus exposure and HLA in healthy donors. General study points: Most TCR sequences were seen very rarely across donors, but some public TCRs occurred in many.

The V end lost 7 bases, the J end lost 0 bases, and 11 bases lay between the germline ends. The CDR3 covers 14 residues. Germline CDR1 SGHTA, CDR2 FQGTGA. The protocol was immunoSEQ multiplex PCR, while the TCRdb copy is restricted to in-frame clones and leaves out a portion. The table shows 140,000 to 150,000 clones, with 94% occurring only once. This TCR was sampled from a man aged 18 to 35 in good health and CMV-seropositive. Sequences were obtained from PBMCs. V is TRBV7-3 and J is TRBJ2-3; D possibly corresponds to TRBD1 (5 bases). The CDR3 sequence is CASNQGASTDTQYF. CDR3 nucleotides: TGTGCCAGCAACCAAGGGGCTAGCACAGATACGCAGTATTTT.